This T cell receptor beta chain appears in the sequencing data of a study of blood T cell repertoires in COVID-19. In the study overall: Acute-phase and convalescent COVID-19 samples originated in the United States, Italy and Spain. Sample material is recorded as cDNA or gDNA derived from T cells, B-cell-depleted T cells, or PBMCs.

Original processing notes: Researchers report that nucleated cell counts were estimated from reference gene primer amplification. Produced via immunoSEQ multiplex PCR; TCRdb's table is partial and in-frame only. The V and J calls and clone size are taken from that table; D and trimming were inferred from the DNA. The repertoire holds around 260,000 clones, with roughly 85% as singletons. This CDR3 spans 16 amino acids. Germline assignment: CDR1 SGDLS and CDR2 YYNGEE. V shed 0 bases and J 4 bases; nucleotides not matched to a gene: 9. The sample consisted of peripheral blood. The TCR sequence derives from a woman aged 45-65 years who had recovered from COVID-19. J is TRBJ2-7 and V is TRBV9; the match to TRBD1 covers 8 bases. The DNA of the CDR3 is TGTGCCAGCAGCGTAGGTCCAGGGGGCGTAGGGTACGAGCAGTACTTC. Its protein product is CASSVGPGGVGYEQYF.